The next 2 T cell receptor beta chains were all read from a single sample in a study of blood T cell repertoires in COVID-19 (TCRdb year 2020). The library was made by the immunoSEQ multiplex PCR assay. In its TCRdb copy, this immuneACCESS table keeps in-frame sequences only and misses some clones. Where compared with another copy, unresolved V genes explain less than half of these, and the others have no known cause. This sample holds about 120,000 clones; roughly 80% were observed only once. Together, the top ten hold roughly 7.9% of the sample. The sequencing sample was made of peripheral blood. Receptors were obtained from a man aged 65 to 85 with acute or convalescent COVID-19.

The rearrangement links TRBV6-6 to TRBJ1-4; 11 bases align to TRBD1. CDR1 is MNHNY, CDR2 SVGAGI, per germline (reference sequence). There are 15 residues in the CDR3. The V gene end was trimmed by 8 bases and the J gene end by 7 bases; junction bases not matched to a gene: 9. The DNA of the CDR3 is TGTGCCAGCTGTCTCACGGACAGGGGGCGTGAAAAACTGTTTTTT. Encoded protein: CASCLTDRGREKLFF.

The chain employs TRBV7-8 and TRBJ2-7; D is possibly TRBD1 (5 bases). CDR3 length equals 13 residues. The V and J ends lost 2 bases and 6 bases respectively, with 11 bases between them. Germline-derived CDR1 and CDR2 are SGHVS and FQNEAQ. Written as DNA, the CDR3 is TGTGCCAGCAGCTTACGCAGGGAAGGCGAGCAGTACTTC. Translation gives CASSLRREGEQYF.